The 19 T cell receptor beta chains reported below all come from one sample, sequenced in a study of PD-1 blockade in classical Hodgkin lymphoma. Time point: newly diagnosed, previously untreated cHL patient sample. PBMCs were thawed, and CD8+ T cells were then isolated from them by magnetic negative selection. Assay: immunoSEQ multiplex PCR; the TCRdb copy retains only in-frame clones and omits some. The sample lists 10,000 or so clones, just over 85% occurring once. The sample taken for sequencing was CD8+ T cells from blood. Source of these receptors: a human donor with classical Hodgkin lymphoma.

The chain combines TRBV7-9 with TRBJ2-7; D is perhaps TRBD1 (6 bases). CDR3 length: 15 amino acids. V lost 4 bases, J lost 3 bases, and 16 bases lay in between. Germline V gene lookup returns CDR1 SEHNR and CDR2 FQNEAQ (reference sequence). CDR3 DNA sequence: TGTGCCAGCAGCTCACAACAGGGCCTCCTCTACGAGCAGTACTTC. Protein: CASSSQQGLLYEQYF.

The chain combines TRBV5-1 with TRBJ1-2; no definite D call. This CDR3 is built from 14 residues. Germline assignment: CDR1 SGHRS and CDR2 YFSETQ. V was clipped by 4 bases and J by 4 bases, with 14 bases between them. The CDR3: CASSPMGSFYGYTF. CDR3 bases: TGCGCCAGCAGCCCCATGGGCAGCTTCTATGGCTACACCTTC.

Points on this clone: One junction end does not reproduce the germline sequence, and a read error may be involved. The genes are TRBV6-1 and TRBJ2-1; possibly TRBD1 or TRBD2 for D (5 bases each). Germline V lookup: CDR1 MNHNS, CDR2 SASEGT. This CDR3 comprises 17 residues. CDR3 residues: CASSDGAGTGGTKGKIF. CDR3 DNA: TGTGCCAGCAGTGACGGCGCCGGGACGGGTGGAACTAAGGGGAAAATCTTC.

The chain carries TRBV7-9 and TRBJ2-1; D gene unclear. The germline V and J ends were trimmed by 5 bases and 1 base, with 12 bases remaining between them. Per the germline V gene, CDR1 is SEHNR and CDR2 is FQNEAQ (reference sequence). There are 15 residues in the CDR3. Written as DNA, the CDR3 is TGTGCCAGCAGCCCTTACGGCGGATCCTACAATGAGCAGTTCTTC. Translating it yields CASSPYGGSYNEQFF.

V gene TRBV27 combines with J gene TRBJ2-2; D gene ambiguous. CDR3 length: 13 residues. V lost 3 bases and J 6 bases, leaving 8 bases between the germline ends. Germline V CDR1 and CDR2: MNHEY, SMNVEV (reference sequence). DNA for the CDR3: TGTGCCAGCAGTTTGGGGTTAGCCGGGGAGCTGTTTTTT. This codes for CASSLGLAGELFF.

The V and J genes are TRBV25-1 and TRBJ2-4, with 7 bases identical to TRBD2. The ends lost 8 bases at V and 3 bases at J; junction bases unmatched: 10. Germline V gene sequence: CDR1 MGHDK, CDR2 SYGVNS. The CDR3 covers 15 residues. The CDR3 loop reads CASPVRGEDKNIQYF. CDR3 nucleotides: TGTGCCAGCCCGGTCCGGGGGGAAGACAAAAACATTCAGTACTTC.

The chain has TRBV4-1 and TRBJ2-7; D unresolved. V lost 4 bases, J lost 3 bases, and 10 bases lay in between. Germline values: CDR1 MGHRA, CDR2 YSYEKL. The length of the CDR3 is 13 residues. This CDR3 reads CASSLDTNYEQYF. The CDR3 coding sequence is TGCGCCAGCAGCCTTGACACTAACTACGAGCAGTACTTC.

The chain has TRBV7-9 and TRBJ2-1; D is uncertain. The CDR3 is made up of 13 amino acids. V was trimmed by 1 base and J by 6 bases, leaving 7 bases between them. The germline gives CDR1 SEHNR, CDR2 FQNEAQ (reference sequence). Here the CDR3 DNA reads TGTGCCAGCAGCTTAGTGGCGTTCAATGAGCAGTTCTTC. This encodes CASSLVAFNEQFF.

CDR3 residues: CASSVTGVHNYGYTF. CDR3 bases: TGTGCCAGCAGTGTGACAGGGGTTCATAACTATGGCTACACCTTC. The gene calls are TRBV2 and TRBJ1-2; 8 bases align to TRBD1. Looked up from germline, CDR1 is SNHLY and CDR2 is FYNNEI. The junction had 5 bases not matched to a gene; V was cut back by 4 bases and J by 1 base. CDR3 length equals 15 residues.

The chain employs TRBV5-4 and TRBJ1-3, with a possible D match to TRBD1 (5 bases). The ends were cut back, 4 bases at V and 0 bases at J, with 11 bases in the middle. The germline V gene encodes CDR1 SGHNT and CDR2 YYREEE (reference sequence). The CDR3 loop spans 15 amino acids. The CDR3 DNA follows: TGTGCCAGCAGCCCTGACAGTCCCTCTGGAAACACCATATATTTT. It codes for CASSPDSPSGNTIYF.

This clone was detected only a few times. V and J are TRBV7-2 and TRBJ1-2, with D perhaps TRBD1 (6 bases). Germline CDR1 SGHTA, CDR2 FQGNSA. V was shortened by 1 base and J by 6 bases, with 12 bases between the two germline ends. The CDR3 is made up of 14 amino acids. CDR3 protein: CASSLDTGPDGYTF. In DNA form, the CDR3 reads TGTGCCAGCAGCTTAGACACAGGGCCGGATGGCTACACCTTC. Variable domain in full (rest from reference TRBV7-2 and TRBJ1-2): GAGVSQSPSNKVTEKGKDVELRCDPISGHTALYWYRQSLGQGLEFLIYFQGNSAPDKSGLPSDRFSAERTGGSVSTLTIQRTQQEDSAVYLCASSLDTGPDGYTFGSGTRLTVV.

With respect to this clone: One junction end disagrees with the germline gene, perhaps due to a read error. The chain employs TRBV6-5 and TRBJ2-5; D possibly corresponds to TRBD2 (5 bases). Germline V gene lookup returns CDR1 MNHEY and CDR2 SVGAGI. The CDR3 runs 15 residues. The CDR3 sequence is CASSYSGGLQKTQYF. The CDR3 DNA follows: TGTGCCAGCAGTTACTCCGGCGGGCTCCAAAAGACCCAGTACTTC.

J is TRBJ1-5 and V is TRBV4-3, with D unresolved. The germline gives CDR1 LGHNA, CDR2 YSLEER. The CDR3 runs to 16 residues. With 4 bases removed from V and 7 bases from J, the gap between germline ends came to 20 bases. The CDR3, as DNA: TGCGCCAGCAGCCCCAGCCCCTGGGAGAGGGAACAGCCCCAGCATTTT. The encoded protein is CASSPSPWEREQPQHF.

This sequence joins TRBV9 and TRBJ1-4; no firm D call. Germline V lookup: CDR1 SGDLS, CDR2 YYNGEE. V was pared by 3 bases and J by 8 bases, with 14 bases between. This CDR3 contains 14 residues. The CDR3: CASSEDVLEEKLFF. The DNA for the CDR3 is TGTGCCAGCAGCGAGGACGTTTTAGAGGAAAAACTGTTTTTT.

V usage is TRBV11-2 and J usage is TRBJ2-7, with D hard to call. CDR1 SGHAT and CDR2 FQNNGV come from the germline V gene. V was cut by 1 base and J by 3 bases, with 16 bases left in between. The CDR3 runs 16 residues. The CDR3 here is CASSLGFGATFYEQYF. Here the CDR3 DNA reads TGTGCCAGCAGCTTAGGATTCGGAGCCACCTTCTACGAGCAGTACTTC.

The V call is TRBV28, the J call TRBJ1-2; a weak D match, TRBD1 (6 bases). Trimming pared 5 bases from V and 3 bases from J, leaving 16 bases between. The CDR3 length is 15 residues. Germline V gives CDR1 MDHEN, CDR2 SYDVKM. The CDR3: CASSPPDSHYYGYTF. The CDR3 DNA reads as TGTGCCAGCAGTCCCCCGGACAGCCATTACTATGGCTACACCTTC.

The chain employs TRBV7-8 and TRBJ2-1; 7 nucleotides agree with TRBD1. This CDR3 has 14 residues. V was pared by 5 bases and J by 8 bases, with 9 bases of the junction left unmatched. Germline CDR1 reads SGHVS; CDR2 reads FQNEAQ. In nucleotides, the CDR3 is TGTGCCAGCAGCATAGGGGGCGCTTCCGATGAGCAGTTCTTC. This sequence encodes CASSIGGASDEQFF.

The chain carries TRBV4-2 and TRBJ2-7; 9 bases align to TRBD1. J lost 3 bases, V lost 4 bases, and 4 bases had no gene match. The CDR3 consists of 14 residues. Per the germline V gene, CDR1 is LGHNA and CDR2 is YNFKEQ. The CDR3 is CASSRGTGSYEQYF. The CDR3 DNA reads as TGTGCCAGCAGCCGTGGGACAGGGAGCTACGAGCAGTACTTC.

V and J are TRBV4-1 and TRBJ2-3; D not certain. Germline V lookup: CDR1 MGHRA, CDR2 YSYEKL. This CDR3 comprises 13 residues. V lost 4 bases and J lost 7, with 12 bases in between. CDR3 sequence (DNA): TGCGCCAGCAGCCCGTCGAGGACCAATACGCAGTATTTT. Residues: CASSPSRTNTQYF.